This TCR beta chain emerged from a study of response to subunit inactivated influenza vaccine. Regarding the study as a whole: Each seasonal influenza vaccination recruits few new T cells, the authors suggested.

A note on this clonotype: What it binds is unknown.

CDR3 size: 15 residues. The V gene's germline CDR1 is SGHRS and CDR2 YFSETQ. V lost 0 bases and J lost 2, with 10 bases in between. TCRdb reanalysed the RT-PCR reads using MiXCR and keeps one entry per CDR3 protein. The sample consists of 550,000 to 800,000 distinct CDR3 sequences, roughly 13% of them appearing once. This clonotype was sampled from a middle-aged man who received an inactivated influenza vaccine. The sample was PBMCs from blood, taken around 14 days before vaccination. The chain carries TRBV5-1 and TRBJ2-3; D is undetermined. The CDR3 here is CASSLASDDTDTQYF. CDR3 sequence (DNA): TGCGCCAGCAGCTTGGCCTCCGACGACACAGATACGCAGTATTTT.